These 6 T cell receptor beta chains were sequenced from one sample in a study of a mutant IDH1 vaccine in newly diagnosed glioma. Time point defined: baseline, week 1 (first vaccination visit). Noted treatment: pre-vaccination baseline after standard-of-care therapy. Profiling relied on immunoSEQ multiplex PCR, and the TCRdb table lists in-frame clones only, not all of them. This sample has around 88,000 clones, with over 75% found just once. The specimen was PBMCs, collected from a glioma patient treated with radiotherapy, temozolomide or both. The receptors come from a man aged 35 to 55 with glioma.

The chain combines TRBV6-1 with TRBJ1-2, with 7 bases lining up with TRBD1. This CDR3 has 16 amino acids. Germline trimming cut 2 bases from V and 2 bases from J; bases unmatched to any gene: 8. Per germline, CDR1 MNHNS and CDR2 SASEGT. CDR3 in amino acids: CASSEWNRGQNYGYTF. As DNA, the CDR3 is TGTGCCAGCAGTGAATGGAACAGGGGACAAAACTATGGCTACACCTTC.

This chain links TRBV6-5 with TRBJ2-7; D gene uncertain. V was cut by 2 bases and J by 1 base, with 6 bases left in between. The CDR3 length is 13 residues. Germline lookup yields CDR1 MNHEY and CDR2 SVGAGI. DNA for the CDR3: TGTGCCAGCAGTTACGCCAGATCCTACGAGCAGTACTTC. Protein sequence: CASSYARSYEQYF.

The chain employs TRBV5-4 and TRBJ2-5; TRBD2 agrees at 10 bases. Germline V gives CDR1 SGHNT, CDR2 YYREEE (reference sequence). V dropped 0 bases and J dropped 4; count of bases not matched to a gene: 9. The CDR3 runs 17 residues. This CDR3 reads CASSLARLAGVGETQYF. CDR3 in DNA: TGTGCCAGCAGCTTGGCCCGCCTAGCGGGGGTGGGAGAGACCCAGTACTTC.

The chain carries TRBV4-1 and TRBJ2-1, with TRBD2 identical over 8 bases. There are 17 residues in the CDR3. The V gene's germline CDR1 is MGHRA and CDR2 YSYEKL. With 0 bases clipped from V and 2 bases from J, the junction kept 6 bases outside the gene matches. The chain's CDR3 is CASSQDNGRGAYNEQFF. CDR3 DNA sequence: TGCGCCAGCAGCCAAGATAACGGGCGGGGGGCCTACAATGAGCAGTTCTTC.

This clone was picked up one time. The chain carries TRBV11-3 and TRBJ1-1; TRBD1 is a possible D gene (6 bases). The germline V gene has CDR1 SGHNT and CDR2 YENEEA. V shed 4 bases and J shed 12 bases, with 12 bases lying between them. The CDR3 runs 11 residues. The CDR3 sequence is CASSSQGTTFF. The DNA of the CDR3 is TGTGCCAGCAGCTCCCAGGGGACGACTTTCTTT.

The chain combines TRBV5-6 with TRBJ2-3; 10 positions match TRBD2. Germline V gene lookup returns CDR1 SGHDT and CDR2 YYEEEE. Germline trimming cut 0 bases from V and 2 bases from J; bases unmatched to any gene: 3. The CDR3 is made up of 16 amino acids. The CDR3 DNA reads TGTGCCAGCAGCTTGGGCCTAGCGGGGGACACAGATACGCAGTATTTT. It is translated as CASSLGLAGDTDTQYF.